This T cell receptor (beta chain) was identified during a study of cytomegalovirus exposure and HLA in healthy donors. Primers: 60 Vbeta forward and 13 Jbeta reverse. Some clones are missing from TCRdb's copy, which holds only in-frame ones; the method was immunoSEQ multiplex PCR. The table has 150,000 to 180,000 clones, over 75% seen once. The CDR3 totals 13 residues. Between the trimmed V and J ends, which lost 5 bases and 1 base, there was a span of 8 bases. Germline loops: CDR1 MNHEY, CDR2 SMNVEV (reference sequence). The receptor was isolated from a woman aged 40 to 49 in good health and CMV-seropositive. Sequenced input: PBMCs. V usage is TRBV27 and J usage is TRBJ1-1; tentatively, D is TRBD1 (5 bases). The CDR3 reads CASSITGNTEAFF. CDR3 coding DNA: TGTGCCAGCAGTATAACAGGGAACACTGAAGCTTTCTTT.